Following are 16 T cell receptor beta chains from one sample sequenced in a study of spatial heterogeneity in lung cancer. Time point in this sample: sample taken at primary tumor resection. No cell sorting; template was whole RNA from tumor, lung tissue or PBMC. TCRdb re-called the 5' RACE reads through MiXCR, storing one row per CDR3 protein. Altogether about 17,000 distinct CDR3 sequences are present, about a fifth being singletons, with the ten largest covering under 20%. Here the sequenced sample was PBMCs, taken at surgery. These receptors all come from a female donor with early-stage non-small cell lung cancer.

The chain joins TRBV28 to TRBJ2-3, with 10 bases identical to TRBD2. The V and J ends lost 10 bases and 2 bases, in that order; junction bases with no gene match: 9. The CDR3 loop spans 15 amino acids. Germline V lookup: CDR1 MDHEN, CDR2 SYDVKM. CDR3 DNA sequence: TGTGCCATACAAGGACTAGCGGAGAACACAGATACGCAGTATTTT. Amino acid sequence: CAIQGLAENTDTQYF.

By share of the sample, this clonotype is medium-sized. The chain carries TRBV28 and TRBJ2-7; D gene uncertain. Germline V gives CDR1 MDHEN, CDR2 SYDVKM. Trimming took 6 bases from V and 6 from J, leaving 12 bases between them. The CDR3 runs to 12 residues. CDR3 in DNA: TGTGCCAGCAGAGAGACCCCCGGCGAGCAGTACTTC. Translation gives CASRETPGEQYF.

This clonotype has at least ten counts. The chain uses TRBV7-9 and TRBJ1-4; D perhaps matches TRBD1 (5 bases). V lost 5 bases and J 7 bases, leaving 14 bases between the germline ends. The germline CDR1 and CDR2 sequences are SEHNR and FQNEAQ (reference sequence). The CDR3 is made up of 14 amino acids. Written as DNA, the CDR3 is TGTGCCAGCAGCAGGAGAGGGGCCCGTGAAAAACTGTTTTTT. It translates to CASSRRGAREKLFF.

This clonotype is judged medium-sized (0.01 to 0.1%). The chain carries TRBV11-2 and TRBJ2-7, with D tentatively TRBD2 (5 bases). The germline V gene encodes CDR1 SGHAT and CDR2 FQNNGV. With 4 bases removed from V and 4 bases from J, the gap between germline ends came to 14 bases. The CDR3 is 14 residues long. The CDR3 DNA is TGTGCCAGCAGCTCGTGGGGAGCTCCTTACGAGCAGTACTTC. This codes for CASSSWGAPYEQYF.

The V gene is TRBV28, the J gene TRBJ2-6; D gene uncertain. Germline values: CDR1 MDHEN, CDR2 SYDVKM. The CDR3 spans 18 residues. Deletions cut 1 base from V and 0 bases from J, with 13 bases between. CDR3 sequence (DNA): TGTGCCAGCAGTTTATTGTCATTCCGCAGCTCTGGGGCCAACGTCCTGACTTTC. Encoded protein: CASSLLSFRSSGANVLTF.

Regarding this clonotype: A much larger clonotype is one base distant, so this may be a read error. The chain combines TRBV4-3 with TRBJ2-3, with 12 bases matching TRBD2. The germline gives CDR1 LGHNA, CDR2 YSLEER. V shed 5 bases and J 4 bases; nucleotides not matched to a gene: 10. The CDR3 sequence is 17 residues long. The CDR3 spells CASSSYLAGGIADTQYF. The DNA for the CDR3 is TGCGCCAGCAGCTCGTACCTAGCGGGAGGGATCGCAGATACGCAGTATTTT.

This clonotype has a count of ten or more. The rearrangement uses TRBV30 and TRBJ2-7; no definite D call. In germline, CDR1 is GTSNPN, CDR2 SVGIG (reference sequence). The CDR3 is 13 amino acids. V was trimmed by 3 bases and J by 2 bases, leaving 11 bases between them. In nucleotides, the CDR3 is TGTGCCTGGAGCCTCGGCCGGCCCTACGAGCAGTACTTC. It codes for CAWSLGRPYEQYF.

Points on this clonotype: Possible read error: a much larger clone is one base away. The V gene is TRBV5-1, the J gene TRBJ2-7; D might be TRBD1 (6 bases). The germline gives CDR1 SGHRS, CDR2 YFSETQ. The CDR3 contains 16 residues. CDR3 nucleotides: TGCGCCAGCAGCTTGACCGGGACACCGCATCTCTACGAGCTGTACTTC. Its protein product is CASSLTGTPHLYELYF. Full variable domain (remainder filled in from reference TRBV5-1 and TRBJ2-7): KAGVTQTPRYLIKTRGQQVTLSCSPISGHRSVSWYQQTPGQGLQFLFEYFSETQRNKGNFPGRFSGRQFSNSRSEMNVSTLELGDSALYLCASSLTGTPHLYELYFGPGTRLTVT.

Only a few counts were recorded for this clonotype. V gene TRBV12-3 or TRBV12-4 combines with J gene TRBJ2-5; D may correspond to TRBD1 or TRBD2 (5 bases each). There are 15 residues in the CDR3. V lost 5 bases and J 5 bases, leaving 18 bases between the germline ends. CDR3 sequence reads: CASSPLSKGEETQYF. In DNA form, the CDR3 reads TGTGCCAGCAGTCCCCTATCAAAAGGGGAGGAGACCCAGTACTTC.

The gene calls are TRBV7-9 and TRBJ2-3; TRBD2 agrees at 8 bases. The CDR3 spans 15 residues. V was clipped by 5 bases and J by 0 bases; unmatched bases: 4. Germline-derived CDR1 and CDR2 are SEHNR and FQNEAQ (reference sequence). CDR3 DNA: TGTGCCAGCAGCGCAAGCGGGGGAAGCACAGATACGCAGTATTTT. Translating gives CASSASGGSTDTQYF.

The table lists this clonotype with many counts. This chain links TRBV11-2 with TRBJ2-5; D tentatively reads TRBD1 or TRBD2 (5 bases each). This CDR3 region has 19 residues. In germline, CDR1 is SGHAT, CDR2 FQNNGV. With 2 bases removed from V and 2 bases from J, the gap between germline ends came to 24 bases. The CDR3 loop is CASSLMWGIGRVNQETQYF. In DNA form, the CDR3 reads TGTGCCAGCAGCTTAATGTGGGGCATAGGGCGGGTAAATCAAGAGACCCAGTACTTC.

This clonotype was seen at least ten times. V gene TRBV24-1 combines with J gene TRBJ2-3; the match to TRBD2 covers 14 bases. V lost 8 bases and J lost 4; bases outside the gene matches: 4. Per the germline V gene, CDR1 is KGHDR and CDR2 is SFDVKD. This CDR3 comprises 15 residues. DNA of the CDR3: TGTGCCACCACCGGGACTAGCGGGAGCGCAGATACGCAGTATTTT. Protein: CATTGTSGSADTQYF.

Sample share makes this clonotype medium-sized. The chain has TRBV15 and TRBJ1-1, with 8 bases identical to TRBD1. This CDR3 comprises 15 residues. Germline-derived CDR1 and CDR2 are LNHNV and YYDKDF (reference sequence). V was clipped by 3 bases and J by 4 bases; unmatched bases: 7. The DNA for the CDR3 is TGTGCCACCAGCAGGGACCTAACAGGGGGCACTGAAGCTTTCTTT. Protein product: CATSRDLTGGTEAFF.

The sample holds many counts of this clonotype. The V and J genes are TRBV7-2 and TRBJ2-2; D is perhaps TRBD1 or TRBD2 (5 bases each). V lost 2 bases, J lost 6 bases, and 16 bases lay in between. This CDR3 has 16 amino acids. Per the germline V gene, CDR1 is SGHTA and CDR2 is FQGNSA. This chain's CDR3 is CASSLPGTPPAGELFF. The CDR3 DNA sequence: TGTGCCAGCAGCTTACCCGGGACCCCCCCGGCCGGGGAGCTGTTTTTT.

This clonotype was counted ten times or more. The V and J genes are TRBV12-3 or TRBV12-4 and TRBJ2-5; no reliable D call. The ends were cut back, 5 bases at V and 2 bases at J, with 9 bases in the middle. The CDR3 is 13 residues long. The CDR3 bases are TGTGCCAGCAGTCCTGGCAGGCAAGAGACCCAGTACTTC. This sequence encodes CASSPGRQETQYF.

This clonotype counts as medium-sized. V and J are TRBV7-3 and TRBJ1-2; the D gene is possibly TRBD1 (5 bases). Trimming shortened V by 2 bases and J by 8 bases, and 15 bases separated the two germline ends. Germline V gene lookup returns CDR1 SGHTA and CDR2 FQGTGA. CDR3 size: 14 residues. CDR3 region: CASSLEGSGQGYTF. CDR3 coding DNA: TGTGCCAGCAGCTTAGAGGGGTCGGGGCAAGGCTACACCTTC.